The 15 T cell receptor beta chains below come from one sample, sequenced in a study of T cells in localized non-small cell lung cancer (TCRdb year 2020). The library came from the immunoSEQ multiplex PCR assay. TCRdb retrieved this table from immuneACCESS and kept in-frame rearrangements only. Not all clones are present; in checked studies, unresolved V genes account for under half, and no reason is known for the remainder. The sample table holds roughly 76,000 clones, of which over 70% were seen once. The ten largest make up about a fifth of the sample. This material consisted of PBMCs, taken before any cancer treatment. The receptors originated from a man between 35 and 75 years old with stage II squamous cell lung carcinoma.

DNA of the CDR3: TGTGCCAGCAGCTCAACAGGGACCTACAATGAGCAGTTCTTC. It codes for CASSSTGTYNEQFF. The chain uses TRBV7-9 and TRBJ2-1; TRBD1 is a possible D gene (6 bases). Trimming shortened V by 4 bases and J by 2 bases, and 9 bases separated the two germline ends. The length of the CDR3 is 14 residues. Per germline, CDR1 SEHNR and CDR2 FQNEAQ (reference sequence).

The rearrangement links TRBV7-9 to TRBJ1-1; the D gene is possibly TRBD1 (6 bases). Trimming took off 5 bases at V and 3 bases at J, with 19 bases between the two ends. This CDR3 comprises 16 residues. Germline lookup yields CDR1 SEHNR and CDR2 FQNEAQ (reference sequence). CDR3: CASSGGAGAGDTEAFF. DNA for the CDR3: TGTGCCAGCAGCGGAGGGGCAGGGGCGGGGGACACTGAAGCTTTCTTT.

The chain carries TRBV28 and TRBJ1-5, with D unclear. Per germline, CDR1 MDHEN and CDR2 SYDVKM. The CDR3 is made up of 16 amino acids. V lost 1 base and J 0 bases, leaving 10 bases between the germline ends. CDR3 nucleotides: TGTGCCAGCAGTTTATTGATGAGGTATAGCAATCAGCCCCAGCATTTT. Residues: CASSLLMRYSNQPQHF.

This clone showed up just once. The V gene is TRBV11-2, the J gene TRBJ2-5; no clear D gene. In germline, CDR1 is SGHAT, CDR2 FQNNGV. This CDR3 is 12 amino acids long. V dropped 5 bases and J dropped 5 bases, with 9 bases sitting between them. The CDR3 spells CASSALLETQYF. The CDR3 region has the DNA TGTGCCAGCAGCGCCTTATTGGAGACCCAGTACTTC.

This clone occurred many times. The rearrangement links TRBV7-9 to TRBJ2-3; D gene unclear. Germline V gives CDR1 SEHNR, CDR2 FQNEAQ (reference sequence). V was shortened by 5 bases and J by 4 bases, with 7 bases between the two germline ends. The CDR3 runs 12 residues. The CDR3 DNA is TGTGCCAGCAGCATTGGGGCAGATACGCAGTATTTT. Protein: CASSIGADTQYF.

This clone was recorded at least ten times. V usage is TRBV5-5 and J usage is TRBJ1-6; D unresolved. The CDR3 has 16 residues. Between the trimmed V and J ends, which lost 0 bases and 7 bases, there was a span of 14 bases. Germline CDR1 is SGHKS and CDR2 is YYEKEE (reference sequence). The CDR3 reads CASSLGLRAGNSPLHF. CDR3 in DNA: TGTGCCAGCAGCTTGGGGTTGAGGGCTGGGAATTCACCCCTCCACTTT.

Written as DNA, the CDR3 is TGTGCCAGCAGCTTAAGCGGGAGGGTAACTGAAGCTTTCTTT. This encodes CASSLSGRVTEAFF. This chain joins TRBV7-3 and TRBJ1-1; D is unclear. Germline CDR1 is SGHTA and CDR2 is FQGTGA. The CDR3 is 14 amino acids. V shed 1 base and J shed 5 bases, with 11 bases lying between them.

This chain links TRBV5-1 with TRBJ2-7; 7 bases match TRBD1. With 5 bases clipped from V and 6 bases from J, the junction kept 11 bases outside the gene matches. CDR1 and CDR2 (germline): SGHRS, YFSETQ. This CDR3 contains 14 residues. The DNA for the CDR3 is TGCGCCAGCAGTTATCGACAGGGCTCTGGCGAGCAGTACTTC. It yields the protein CASSYRQGSGEQYF.

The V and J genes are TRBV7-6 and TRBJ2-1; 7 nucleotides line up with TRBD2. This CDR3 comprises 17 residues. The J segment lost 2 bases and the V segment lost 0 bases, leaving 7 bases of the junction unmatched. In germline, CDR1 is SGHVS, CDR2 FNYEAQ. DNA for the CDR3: TGTGCCAGCAGCTTAGCTTCCGCTAGCGGCACCTACAATGAGCAGTTCTTC. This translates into CASSLASASGTYNEQFF.

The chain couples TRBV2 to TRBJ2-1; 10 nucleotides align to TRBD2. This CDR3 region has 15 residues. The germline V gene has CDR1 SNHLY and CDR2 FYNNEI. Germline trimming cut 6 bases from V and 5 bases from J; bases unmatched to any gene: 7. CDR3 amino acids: CASRVTSGDHNEQFF. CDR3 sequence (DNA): TGTGCCAGCAGGGTAACTAGCGGGGATCACAATGAGCAGTTCTTC.

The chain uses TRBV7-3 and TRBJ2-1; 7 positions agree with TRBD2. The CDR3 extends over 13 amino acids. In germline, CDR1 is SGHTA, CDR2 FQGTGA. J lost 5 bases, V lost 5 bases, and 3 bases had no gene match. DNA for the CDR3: TGTGCCAGCAGCCCGGGACTAAACAATGAGCAGTTCTTC. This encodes CASSPGLNNEQFF.

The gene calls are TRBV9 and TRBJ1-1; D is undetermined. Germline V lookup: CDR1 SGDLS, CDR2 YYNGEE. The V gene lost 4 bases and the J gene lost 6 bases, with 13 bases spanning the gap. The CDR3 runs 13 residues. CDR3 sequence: CASSSDPRSEAFF. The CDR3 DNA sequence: TGTGCCAGCAGCTCGGACCCCCGGTCTGAAGCTTTCTTT.

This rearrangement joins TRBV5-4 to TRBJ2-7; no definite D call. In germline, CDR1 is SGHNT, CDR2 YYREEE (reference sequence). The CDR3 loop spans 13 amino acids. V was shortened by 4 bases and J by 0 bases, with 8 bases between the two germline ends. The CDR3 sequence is CASSLQSSYEQYF. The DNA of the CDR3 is TGTGCCAGCAGCCTTCAAAGCTCCTACGAGCAGTACTTC.

This CDR3 is CASSGGWSDAGELFF. In DNA, the CDR3 is TGCGCCAGCAGCGGGGGGTGGTCCGACGCCGGGGAGCTGTTTTTT. The rearrangement links TRBV4-1 to TRBJ2-2; weak D call: TRBD2 (6 bases). V lost 5 bases and J lost 6, with 16 bases in between. Looked up from germline, CDR1 is MGHRA and CDR2 is YSYEKL. This CDR3 contains 15 residues.

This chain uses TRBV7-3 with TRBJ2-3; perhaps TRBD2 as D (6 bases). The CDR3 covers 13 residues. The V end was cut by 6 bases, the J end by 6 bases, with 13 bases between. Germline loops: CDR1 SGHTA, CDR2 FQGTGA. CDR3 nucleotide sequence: TGTGCCAGCAGTGTGAAGAGCGGGGATACGCAGTATTTT. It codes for CASSVKSGDTQYF.